This is a list of T cell receptor beta chains from one sample in a study of shared clonotypes between healthy human individuals. Assay used: immunoSEQ multiplex PCR; TCRdb lists only in-frame clones, some missing. This table has some 630,000 clones, about 96% appearing once. The sample was naive CD8+ T cells sorted from blood. The receptors here all came from a woman between 25 and 40 years old in good health. CDR3s leave out the opening cysteine and the closing phenylalanine or tryptophan.

J gene,V gene,CDR3 protein
TRBJ2-5,TRBV5-6,ASSLPGSETQY
TRBJ1-3,TRBV15,ATSRDPSSPLDGNTIY
TRBJ2-7,TRBV6-1,ASSEPATVGALTYEQY
TRBJ2-2,TRBV5-6,ASSRAGSLTGELF
TRBJ2-7,TRBV28,ASEEQHSYEQY
TRBJ2-2,TRBV2,ASSEAGGPVETGELF
TRBJ2-2,TRBV28,AMSSGITGELF
TRBJ2-1,TRBV29-1,SVVGLAAYNEQF
TRBJ2-7,TRBV2,ASSLAETQISYEQY
TRBJ2-1,TRBV7-3,ASSLGASSYNEQF
TRBJ2-7,TRBV27,ASSLWPLAGAGYEQY
TRBJ1-2,TRBV28,ASSSHTGYHGYT
TRBJ2-1,TRBV9,ASSVGRQGRNEQF
TRBJ2-3,TRBV7-3,ASSSTSGSMDTQY
TRBJ2-7,TRBV28,ASSLTGGDYEQY
TRBJ2-1,TRBV29-1,SVRTGRSYNEQF
TRBJ1-3,TRBV27,ASRLSTGSGNTIY
TRBJ2-3,TRBV7-6,ASSKNPSTDTQY
TRBJ2-7,TRBV5-6,ASSLASGLAGSSYEQY
TRBJ2-5,TRBV28,ASSQTQGAWETQY
TRBJ1-1,TRBV10-1,ASSESTVNTEAF
TRBJ2-2,TRBV6-9,ASPHAPGLAGGQHTGELF
TRBJ2-3,TRBV28,ASSPTLGLDLGS
TRBJ1-2,TRBV6-1,ASSNGDGYT
TRBJ2-7,TRBV13,ASSPGGGPYEQY
TRBJ2-7,TRBV28,ASSPPGLADPSSYEQY
TRBJ1-2,TRBV9,ASSVLKPGTADYNYGYT
TRBJ2-1,TRBV4-1,ASSQGGGPAYNEQF
TRBJ1-5,TRBV18,ASSPAGRQPQH
TRBJ2-1,TRBV7-9,ASSSTHSGSSYNEQF
TRBJ2-7,TRBV4-1,ASSQGWGLTGVVEQY
TRBJ2-1,TRBV5-4,ASSLGGLAGHNEQF